The clone carrying this TCR beta chain was recorded once. The donors, all healthy, were Caucasians living in Russia, aged roughly 6 to 100. The source of the sample is a study of blood T cells in healthy people across ages. A J-beta primer mix and a sample-barcoded 5' primer were used in a second PCR of about 7 to 12 cycles. TCRdb fed the 5' RACE reads into MiXCR, producing one record per CDR3 protein. The table shows roughly 1,300,000 distinct CDR3 sequences, with around 59% occurring only once. The germline V gene encodes CDR1 SEHNR and CDR2 FQNEAQ (reference sequence). There are 16 residues in the CDR3. Trimming at V came to 5 bases and at J to 0 bases, leaving 7 bases not matched to a gene.

This TCR was sampled from a young man in good health. Sample: blood. J is TRBJ2-5 and V is TRBV7-9; 9 bases map to TRBD1. This CDR3 reads CASSPTGGQNQETQYF. The CDR3, as DNA: TGTGCCAGCAGCCCCACAGGGGGCCAGAACCAAGAGACCCAGTACTTC.